This T cell receptor (beta chain) appears in the sequencing data of a study of beta chain features in type 1 diabetes. Reverse transcribing all isolated RNA meant expressed TCRB transcripts were sequenced. Generated by immunoSEQ multiplex PCR, the TCRdb table keeps only in-frame clones and is missing some. The table has under 400,000 clones, roughly an eighth seen once. The CDR3 runs to 13 residues. Germline CDR1 and CDR2: SQVTM and ANQGSEA. Trimming left V 5 bases short and J 5 bases short, with 15 bases between. Notes on the study in general: Shorter TCRB CDR3s, moderately but significantly so, were found in Type 1 diabetes patients in all four CD4+ subsets.

On this clone itself: Its specificity is unknown.

The clonotype was recovered from a woman aged 18-29 years with type 1 diabetes. This rearrangement joins TRBV29-1 to TRBJ2-5; D not certain. Sequencing was performed on naive CD4+ T cells from blood. CDR3 in amino acids: CSVRSRFLETQYF. DNA of the CDR3: TGCAGCGTTCGGTCAAGATTTCTGGAGACCCAGTACTTC. Variable domain in full (rest from reference TRBV29-1 and TRBJ2-5): SAVISQKPSRDICQRGTSLTIQCQVDSQVTMMFWYRQQPGQSLTLIATANQGSEATYESGFVIDKFPISRPNLTFSTLTVSNMSPEDSSIYLCSVRSRFLETQYFGPGTRLLVL.